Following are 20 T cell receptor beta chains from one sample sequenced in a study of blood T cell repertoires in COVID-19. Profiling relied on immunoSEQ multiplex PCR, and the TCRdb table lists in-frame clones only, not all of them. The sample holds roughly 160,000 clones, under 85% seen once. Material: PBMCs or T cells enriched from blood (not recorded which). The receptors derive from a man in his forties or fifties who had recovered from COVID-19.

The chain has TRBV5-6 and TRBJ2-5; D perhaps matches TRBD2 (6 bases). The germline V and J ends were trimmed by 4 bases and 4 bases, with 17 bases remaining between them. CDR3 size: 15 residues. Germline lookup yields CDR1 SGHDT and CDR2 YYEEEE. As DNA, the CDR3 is TGTGCCAGCAGCCCGCTGACTAGTAGGTCAGAGACCCAGTACTTC. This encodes CASSPLTSRSETQYF.

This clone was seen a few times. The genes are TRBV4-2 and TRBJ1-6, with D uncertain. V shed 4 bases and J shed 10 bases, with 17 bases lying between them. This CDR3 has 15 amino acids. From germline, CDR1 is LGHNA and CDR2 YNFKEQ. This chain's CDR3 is CASSRDSLLTSPLHF. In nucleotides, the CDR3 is TGTGCCAGCAGCCGCGATTCCTTACTTACCTCACCCCTCCACTTT.

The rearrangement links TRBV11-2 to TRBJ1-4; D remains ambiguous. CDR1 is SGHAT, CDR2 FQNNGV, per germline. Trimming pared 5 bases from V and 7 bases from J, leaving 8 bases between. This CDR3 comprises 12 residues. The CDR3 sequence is CASSRGSEKLFF. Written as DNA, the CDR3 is TGTGCCAGCAGCCGCGGGAGTGAAAAACTGTTTTTT.

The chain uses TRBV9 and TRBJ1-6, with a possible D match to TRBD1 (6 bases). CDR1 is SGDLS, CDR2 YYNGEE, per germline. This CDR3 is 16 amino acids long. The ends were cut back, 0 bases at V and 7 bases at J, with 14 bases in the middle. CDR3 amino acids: CASSVDQGDRNSPLHF. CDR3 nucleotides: TGTGCCAGCAGCGTAGACCAGGGAGACAGGAATTCACCCCTCCACTTT. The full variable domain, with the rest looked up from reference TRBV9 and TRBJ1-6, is DSGVTQTPKHLITATGQRVTLRCSPRSGDLSVYWYQQSLDQGLQFLIQYYNGEERAKGNILERFSAQQFPDLHSELNLSSLELGDSALYFCASSVDQGDRNSPLHFGNGTRLTVT.

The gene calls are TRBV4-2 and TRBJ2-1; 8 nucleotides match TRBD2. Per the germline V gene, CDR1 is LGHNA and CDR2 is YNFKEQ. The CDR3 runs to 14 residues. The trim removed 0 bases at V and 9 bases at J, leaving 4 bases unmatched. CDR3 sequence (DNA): TGTGCCAGCAGCCAAGATCGACTAGCGAGTGAGCAGTTCTTC. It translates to CASSQDRLASEQFF.

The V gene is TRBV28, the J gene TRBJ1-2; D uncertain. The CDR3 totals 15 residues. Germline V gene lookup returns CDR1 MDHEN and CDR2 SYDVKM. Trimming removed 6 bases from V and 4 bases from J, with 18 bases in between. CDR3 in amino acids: CASSQKGAVLYGYTF. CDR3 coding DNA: TGTGCCAGCAGCCAGAAGGGAGCGGTACTCTATGGCTACACCTTC.

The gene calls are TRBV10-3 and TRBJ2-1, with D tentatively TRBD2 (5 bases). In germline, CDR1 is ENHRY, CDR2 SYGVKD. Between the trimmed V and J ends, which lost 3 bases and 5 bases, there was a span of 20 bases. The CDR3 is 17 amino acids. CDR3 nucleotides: TGTGCCATCAGTGATAGCAGAAGAGGGATACGGGACAATGAGCAGTTCTTC. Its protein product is CAISDSRRGIRDNEQFF.

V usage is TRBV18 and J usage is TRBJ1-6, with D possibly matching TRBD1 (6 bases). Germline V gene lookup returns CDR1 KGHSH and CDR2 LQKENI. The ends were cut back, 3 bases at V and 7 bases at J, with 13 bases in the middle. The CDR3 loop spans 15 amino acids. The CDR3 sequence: CASSPTGSGNSPLHF. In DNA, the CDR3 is TGTGCCAGCTCACCGACAGGCTCCGGCAATTCACCCCTCCACTTT. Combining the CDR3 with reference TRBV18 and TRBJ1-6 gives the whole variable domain NAGVMQNPRHLVRRRGQEARLRCSPMKGHSHVYWYRQLPEEGLKFMVYLQKENIIDESGMPKERFSAEFPKEGPSILRIQQVVRGDSAAYFCASSPTGSGNSPLHFGNGTRLTVT.

The CDR3 sequence: CASSQPGQGRNEQFF. DNA for the CDR3: TGTGCCAGCAGCCAACCGGGACAGGGACGCAATGAGCAGTTCTTC. The rearrangement links TRBV3-1 (or the pseudogene TRBV3-2) to TRBJ2-1; 9 positions agree with TRBD1. Germline lookup yields CDR1 LGHDT and CDR2 YNNKEL (reference sequence). This CDR3 is built from 15 residues. The V and J ends lost 2 bases and 6 bases, in that order; junction bases with no gene match: 5.

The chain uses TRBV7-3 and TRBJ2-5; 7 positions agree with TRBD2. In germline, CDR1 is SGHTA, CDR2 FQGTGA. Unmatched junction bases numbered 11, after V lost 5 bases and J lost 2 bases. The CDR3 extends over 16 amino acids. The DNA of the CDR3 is TGTGCCAGCAGCCCGGGCTGGATGGGGGGGCAAGAGACCCAGTACTTC. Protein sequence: CASSPGWMGGQETQYF. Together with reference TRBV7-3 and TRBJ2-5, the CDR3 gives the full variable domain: GAGVSQTPSNKVTEKGKYVELRCDPISGHTALYWYRQSLGQGPEFLIYFQGTGAADDSGLPNDRFFAVRPEGSVSTLKIQRTERGDSAVYLCASSPGWMGGQETQYFGPGTRLLVL.

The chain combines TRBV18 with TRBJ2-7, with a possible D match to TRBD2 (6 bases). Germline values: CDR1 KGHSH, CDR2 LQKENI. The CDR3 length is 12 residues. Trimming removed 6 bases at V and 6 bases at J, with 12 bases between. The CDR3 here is CASSPGELEQYF. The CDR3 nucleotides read TGTGCCAGCTCCCCGGGGGAACTCGAGCAGTACTTC.

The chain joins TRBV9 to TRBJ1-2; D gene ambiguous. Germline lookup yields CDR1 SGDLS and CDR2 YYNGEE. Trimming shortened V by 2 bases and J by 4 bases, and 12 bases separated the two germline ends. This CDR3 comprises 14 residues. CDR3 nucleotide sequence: TGTGCCAGCAGCGTTCCCGGTAGTGGCTATGGCTACACCTTC. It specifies CASSVPGSGYGYTF.

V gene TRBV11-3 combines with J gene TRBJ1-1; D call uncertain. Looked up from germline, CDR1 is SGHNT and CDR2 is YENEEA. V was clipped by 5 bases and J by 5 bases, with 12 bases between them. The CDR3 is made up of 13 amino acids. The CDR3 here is CASSPRSGTEAFF. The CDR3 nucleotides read TGTGCCAGCAGCCCTAGGTCGGGGACTGAAGCTTTCTTT.

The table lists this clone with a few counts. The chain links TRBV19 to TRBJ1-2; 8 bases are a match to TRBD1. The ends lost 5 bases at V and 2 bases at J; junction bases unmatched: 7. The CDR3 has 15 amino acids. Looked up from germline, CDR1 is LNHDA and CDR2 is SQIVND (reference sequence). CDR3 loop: CASSFTQGANYGYTF. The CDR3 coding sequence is TGTGCCAGTAGTTTCACCCAGGGGGCCAACTATGGCTACACCTTC.

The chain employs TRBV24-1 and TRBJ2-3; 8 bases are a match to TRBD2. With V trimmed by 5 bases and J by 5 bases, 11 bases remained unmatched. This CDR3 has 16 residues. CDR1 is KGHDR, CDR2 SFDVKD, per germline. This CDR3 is CATSVPGGGQGDTQYF. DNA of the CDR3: TGTGCCACCAGTGTCCCCGGCGGGGGGCAGGGAGATACGCAGTATTTT.

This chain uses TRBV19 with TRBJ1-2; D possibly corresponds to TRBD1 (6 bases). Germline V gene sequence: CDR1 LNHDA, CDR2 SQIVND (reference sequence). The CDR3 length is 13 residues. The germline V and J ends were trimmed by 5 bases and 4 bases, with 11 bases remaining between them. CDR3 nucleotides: TGTGCCAGTAGTGTACAGGGAATCTATGGCTACACCTTC. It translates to CASSVQGIYGYTF.

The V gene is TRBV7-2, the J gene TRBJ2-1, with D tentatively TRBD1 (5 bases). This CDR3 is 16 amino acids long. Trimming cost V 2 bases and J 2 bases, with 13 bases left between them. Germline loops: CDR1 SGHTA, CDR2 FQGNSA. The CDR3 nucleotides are TGTGCCAGCAGCTTAATCGCCAGGGCAACCTACAATGAGCAGTTCTTC. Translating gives CASSLIARATYNEQFF.

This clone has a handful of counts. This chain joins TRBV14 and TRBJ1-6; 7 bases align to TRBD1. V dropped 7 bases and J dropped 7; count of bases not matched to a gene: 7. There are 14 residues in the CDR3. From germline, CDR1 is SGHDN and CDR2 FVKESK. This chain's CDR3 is CASNNLQGNSPLHF. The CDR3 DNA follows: TGTGCCAGCAACAATCTACAGGGGAATTCACCCCTCCACTTT.

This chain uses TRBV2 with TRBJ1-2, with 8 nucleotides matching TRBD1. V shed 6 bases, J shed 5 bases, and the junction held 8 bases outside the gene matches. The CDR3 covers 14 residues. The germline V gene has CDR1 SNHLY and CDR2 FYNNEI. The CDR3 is CASRRQGRLYGYTF. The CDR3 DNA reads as TGTGCCAGCAGACGACAGGGGCGGTTATATGGCTACACCTTC. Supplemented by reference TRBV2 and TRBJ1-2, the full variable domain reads EPEVTQTPSHQVTQMGQEVILRCVPISNHLYFYWYRQILGQKVEFLVSFYNNEISEKSEIFDDQFSVERPDGSNFTLKIRSTKLEDSAMYFCASRRQGRLYGYTFGSGTRLTVV.

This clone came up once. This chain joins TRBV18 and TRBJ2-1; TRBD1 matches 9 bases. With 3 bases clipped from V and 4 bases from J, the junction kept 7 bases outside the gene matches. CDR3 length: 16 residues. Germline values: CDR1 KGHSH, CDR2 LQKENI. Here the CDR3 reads CASSPPGQGMYNEQFF. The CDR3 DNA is TGTGCCAGCTCACCTCCCGGACAGGGGATGTACAATGAGCAGTTCTTC.